This TCR beta chain was captured in a study of shared clonotypes between healthy human individuals. Points from the study as a whole: Sequencing of the sorted subsets was shown by rarefaction to be incomplete despite large depth.

With regard to this clone: Antigen unknown.

Original data processing: There were no quality scores in the junction-only immunoSEQ sequences, so filtering differed. Assay used: immunoSEQ multiplex PCR; TCRdb lists only in-frame clones, some missing. V and J calls and clone size are those listed in that table; D and trimming were worked out from the DNA. There are about 1 million clones in the sample; roughly 80% occur only once, and 1.4% lies in the top ten. V lost 3 bases and J 0 bases, leaving 12 bases between the germline ends. Per germline, CDR1 MNHNY and CDR2 SVGAGI (reference sequence). CDR3 length: 16 amino acids. The clonotype originates from a man aged 18 to 30 in good health. The genes are TRBV6-6 and TRBJ1-5; D uncertain. Input material: memory CD4+ T cells sorted from blood. Specified subset: CD45RA-negative fraction. CDR3 in DNA: TGTGCCAGCAGTTATGATTTCGGTCCTAGCAATCAGCCCCAGCATTTT. It translates to CASSYDFGPSNQPQHF.